This TCR beta chain stems from a study of neoadjuvant nivolumab and ipilimumab in lung cancer. Study-wide points: Compared with tumor-adjacent uninvolved lung, resected tumors showed greater richness and clonality.

As to this clone: Its antigen is currently unknown.

TCRdb's copy holds only in-frame clones and misses some; the assay was immunoSEQ multiplex PCR. The sample carries about 10,000 clones, 81% recorded once. This TCR was sampled from an adult with non-small cell lung cancer. The material was peripheral blood, obtained before neoadjuvant nivolumab, alone or with ipilimumab.

The CDR3 loop is CASSAGVTGLRSEQYF. CDR3 in DNA: TGTGCCAGCAGCGCTGGAGTGACAGGGTTGAGGAGCGAGCAGTACTTC. The chain combines TRBV7-2 with TRBJ2-7; TRBD1 aligns across 7 bases. The trim removed 5 bases at V and 6 bases at J, leaving 16 bases unmatched. The CDR3 covers 16 residues. CDR1 SGHTA and CDR2 FQGNSA come from the germline V gene.